This T cell receptor (beta chain) was captured by sequencing in a study of cytomegalovirus exposure and HLA in healthy donors. A multiplex PCR was run with 60 Vbeta primers and 13 Jbeta primers. Here immunoSEQ multiplex PCR was the method, and the copy in TCRdb shows in-frame clones only, minus some. Here the sample spans about 110,000 clones, around three quarters being singletons. Findings and caveats of the study: Testing in vitro showed a few CMV-associated chains specific for CMV antigens.

Those who donated were healthy bone marrow donors. Germline CDR1 is SGHDN and CDR2 is FVKESK. This CDR3 contains 14 residues. The trim removed 6 bases at V and 1 base at J, leaving 4 bases unmatched. As to this clone: Its antigen remains unknown.

The TCR sequence derives from a woman between 18 and 29 years old in good health and CMV-seropositive. Sequenced material: PBMCs. The V and J genes are TRBV14 and TRBJ2-7, with TRBD1 matching 9 bases. The CDR3 loop reads CASRRTGASYEQYF. CDR3 DNA sequence: TGTGCCAGCAGAAGGACAGGGGCATCCTACGAGCAGTACTTC.